Below are 21 T cell receptor beta chains sequenced from a single sample in a study of T cell changes during pregnancy in multiple sclerosis. Here immunoSEQ multiplex PCR was the method, and the copy in TCRdb shows in-frame clones only, minus some. The sample consists of about 130,000 clones, around 95% of them appearing once. Sequencing was performed on peripheral blood, taken after pregnancy. These receptors all come from a female donor with multiple sclerosis, enrolled in a pregnancy study.

The J gene is TRBJ2-7, the V gene TRBV28, with D tentatively TRBD1 (6 bases). CDR3 size: 14 residues. V was shortened by 3 bases and J by 3 bases, with 12 bases between the two germline ends. The germline V gene has CDR1 MDHEN and CDR2 SYDVKM. The CDR3 region is CASSFWTVNYEQYF. CDR3 bases: TGTGCCAGCAGTTTCTGGACAGTAAACTACGAGCAGTACTTC.

The chain is built from TRBV2 and TRBJ2-7, with TRBD2 as a possible D gene (5 bases). Trimming removed 11 bases at V and 2 bases at J, with 13 bases between. CDR1 is SNHLY and CDR2 is FYNNEI in the germline V gene. CDR3 length equals 12 residues. The CDR3 is CAGERRPYEQYF. CDR3 nucleotides: TGTGCCGGGGAGAGGCGGCCCTACGAGCAGTACTTC.

The genes are TRBV27 and TRBJ1-1; 7 bases fit TRBD1. The CDR3 has 14 amino acids. Germline CDR1 is MNHEY and CDR2 is SMNVEV (reference sequence). With V trimmed by 7 bases and J by 3 bases, 8 bases remained unmatched. Written as DNA, the CDR3 is TGTGCCAGCATGAAGGGGGCAGTGGACACTGAAGCTTTCTTT. It is translated as CASMKGAVDTEAFF.

This chain connects TRBV28 to TRBJ2-7; 7 bases align to TRBD2. Unmatched junction bases numbered 9, after V lost 5 bases and J lost 2 bases. The CDR3 has 15 residues. CDR1 is MDHEN, CDR2 SYDVKM, per germline. The CDR3 coding sequence is TGTGCCAGCAGTCCTCGGGGAGGGTGGACCTACGAGCAGTACTTC. This sequence encodes CASSPRGGWTYEQYF.

The gene calls are TRBV5-6 and TRBJ2-7, with 7 bases that match TRBD2. Losses at the gene ends were 0 bases for V and 3 bases for J; bases not matched to a gene: 6. This CDR3 region has 15 residues. The germline V gene has CDR1 SGHDT and CDR2 YYEEEE. In nucleotides, the CDR3 is TGTGCCAGCAGCTTGGGGGCCGGGAGGAACTACGAGCAGTACTTC. It encodes CASSLGAGRNYEQYF.

This chain connects TRBV7-2 to TRBJ1-2, with unresolved D. The V gene lost 2 bases and the J gene lost 8 bases, with 12 bases spanning the gap. CDR3 length equals 13 residues. Per germline, CDR1 SGHTA and CDR2 FQGNSA. The CDR3 spells CASSLRTSGGYTF. Written as DNA, the CDR3 is TGTGCCAGCAGCTTAAGGACTAGTGGAGGCTACACCTTC.

This clone was observed a single time. The chain joins TRBV7-9 to TRBJ2-2, with D possibly TRBD1 on 5 matching bases. Germline CDR1 and CDR2: SEHNR and FQNEAQ (reference sequence). This CDR3 spans 14 amino acids. Trimming stripped 3 bases from V and 1 base from J, with 6 bases between. CDR3 sequence (DNA): TGTGCCAGCAGCTTGCAGGGGAACACCGGGGAGCTGTTTTTT. Amino acids: CASSLQGNTGELFF.

The CDR3 loop reads CASSPPGEAEAFF. The CDR3 DNA reads as TGTGCCAGCAGCCCGCCTGGTGAGGCTGAAGCTTTCTTT. This sequence joins TRBV7-9 and TRBJ1-1; D is ambiguous. V shed 5 bases and J shed 6 bases, with 13 bases lying between them. The CDR3 sequence is 13 residues long. The germline V gene has CDR1 SEHNR and CDR2 FQNEAQ (reference sequence).

This clone showed up just once. The V and J genes are TRBV11-2 and TRBJ2-7; 7 positions agree with TRBD1. Germline values: CDR1 SGHAT, CDR2 FQNNGV. The CDR3 runs to 15 residues. Trimming at V came to 2 bases and at J to 4 bases, leaving 8 bases not matched to a gene. CDR3 in DNA: TGTGCCAGCAGCTTATACCCGGGACAGAATTACGAGCAGTACTTC. It translates to CASSLYPGQNYEQYF.

The rearrangement uses TRBV9 and TRBJ2-1; 9 nucleotides align to TRBD2. J was trimmed by 4 bases and V by 4 bases; bases with no gene match: 6. The CDR3 is 15 residues long. The germline V gene encodes CDR1 SGDLS and CDR2 YYNGEE. In DNA, the CDR3 is TGTGCCAGCAGCCCAAGCGGGAGGATTTACAATGAGCAGTTCTTC. It codes for CASSPSGRIYNEQFF.

The genes are TRBV28 and TRBJ1-2, with TRBD1 matching over 7 bases. The CDR3 loop spans 12 amino acids. Germline loops: CDR1 MDHEN, CDR2 SYDVKM. The V gene end was trimmed by 6 bases and the J gene end by 7 bases; junction bases not matched to a gene: 5. CDR3 amino acids: CASRSQGTGYTF. DNA for the CDR3: TGTGCCAGCAGGTCACAGGGGACTGGCTACACCTTC.

This chain joins TRBV5-1 and TRBJ2-3; 14 bases are a match to TRBD2. Unmatched junction bases numbered 4, after V lost 7 bases and J lost 6 bases. The CDR3 is made up of 14 amino acids. CDR1 and CDR2 (germline): SGHRS, YFSETQ. The CDR3 loop is CASRGLAGADTQYF. The CDR3 nucleotides are TGCGCCAGCCGGGGACTAGCGGGAGCGGATACGCAGTATTTT.

This chain uses TRBV7-2 with TRBJ2-4, with D uncertain. V lost 4 bases and J lost 6, with 13 bases in between. The CDR3 covers 14 residues. Germline V gene sequence: CDR1 SGHTA, CDR2 FQGNSA. As DNA, the CDR3 is TGTGCCAGCAGCTCAACTAATATGGGAAACATTCAGTACTTC. This translates into CASSSTNMGNIQYF.

The chain joins TRBV29-1 to TRBJ2-6, with D possibly matching TRBD1 (6 bases). Trimming shortened V by 5 bases and J by 1 base, and 9 bases separated the two germline ends. CDR1 and CDR2 (germline): SQVTM, ANQGSEA. CDR3 length: 14 residues. Written as DNA, the CDR3 is TGCAGCGTTTCTACAGGGTCTGGGGCCAACGTCCTGACTTTC. Translated, it gives CSVSTGSGANVLTF.

Here the CDR3 DNA reads TGTGCCAGCAGCTTAAGGGCGGGAGGGCTTCTCACAGATACGCAGTATTTT. Residues: CASSLRAGGLLTDTQYF. The rearrangement joins TRBV7-2 to TRBJ2-3; TRBD2 agrees at 9 bases. With 2 bases clipped from V and 2 bases from J, the junction kept 8 bases outside the gene matches. CDR1 is SGHTA, CDR2 FQGNSA, per germline. The CDR3 totals 17 residues.

The chain employs TRBV5-1 and TRBJ2-3; 7 positions match TRBD2. The germline V gene encodes CDR1 SGHRS and CDR2 YFSETQ. The J segment lost 2 bases and the V segment lost 4 bases, leaving 10 bases of the junction unmatched. The CDR3 is made up of 16 amino acids. CDR3 sequence reads: CASSPRLAANTDTQYF. CDR3 bases: TGCGCCAGCAGCCCCCGACTAGCAGCTAACACAGATACGCAGTATTTT.

Here the CDR3 DNA reads TGTGCCAGCAGCCGACCGGGATTCACTGAAGCTTTCTTT. This gives the protein CASSRPGFTEAFF. The V gene is TRBV5-5, the J gene TRBJ1-1; unclear D gene. Trimming removed 4 bases from V and 4 bases from J, with 11 bases in between. Germline loops: CDR1 SGHKS, CDR2 YYEKEE (reference sequence). CDR3 size: 13 residues.

The count of this clone is one. The chain joins TRBV19 to TRBJ1-1; no clear D gene. Germline CDR1 is LNHDA and CDR2 is SQIVND (reference sequence). The V end was cut by 7 bases, the J end by 5 bases, with 14 bases between. The CDR3 contains 13 residues. The CDR3 reads CASTQLRSTEAFF. The CDR3, as DNA: TGTGCCAGTACCCAACTCCGGAGTACTGAAGCTTTCTTT.

The chain links TRBV28 to TRBJ2-3; D not resolved. Germline lookup yields CDR1 MDHEN and CDR2 SYDVKM. This CDR3 is built from 14 residues. With 4 bases removed from V and 6 bases from J, the gap between germline ends came to 14 bases. This chain's CDR3 is CASSSTLEMDTQYF. In nucleotides, the CDR3 is TGTGCCAGCAGTTCTACCTTGGAGATGGATACGCAGTATTTT.

Concerning this clone itself: An end of the junction does not agree with germline; a read error may underlie this. The chain has TRBV6-5 and TRBJ1-2; D gene unclear. Per the germline V gene, CDR1 is MNHEY and CDR2 is SVGAGI. The CDR3 is 12 residues long. The CDR3 reads CAGSYSGDGYTF. DNA for the CDR3: TGTGCCGGCAGTTACTCCGGGGATGGCTACACCTTC.

This clone was found once. This sequence joins TRBV15 and TRBJ2-1; 8 bases line up with TRBD1. The V gene end was trimmed by 0 bases and the J gene end by 3 bases; junction bases not matched to a gene: 1. CDR1 is LNHNV, CDR2 YYDKDF, per germline (reference sequence). The CDR3 sequence is 15 residues long. CDR3 nucleotides: TGTGCCACCAGCAGAGAGGGACAGGTCTACAATGAGCAGTTCTTC. Residues: CATSREGQVYNEQFF.